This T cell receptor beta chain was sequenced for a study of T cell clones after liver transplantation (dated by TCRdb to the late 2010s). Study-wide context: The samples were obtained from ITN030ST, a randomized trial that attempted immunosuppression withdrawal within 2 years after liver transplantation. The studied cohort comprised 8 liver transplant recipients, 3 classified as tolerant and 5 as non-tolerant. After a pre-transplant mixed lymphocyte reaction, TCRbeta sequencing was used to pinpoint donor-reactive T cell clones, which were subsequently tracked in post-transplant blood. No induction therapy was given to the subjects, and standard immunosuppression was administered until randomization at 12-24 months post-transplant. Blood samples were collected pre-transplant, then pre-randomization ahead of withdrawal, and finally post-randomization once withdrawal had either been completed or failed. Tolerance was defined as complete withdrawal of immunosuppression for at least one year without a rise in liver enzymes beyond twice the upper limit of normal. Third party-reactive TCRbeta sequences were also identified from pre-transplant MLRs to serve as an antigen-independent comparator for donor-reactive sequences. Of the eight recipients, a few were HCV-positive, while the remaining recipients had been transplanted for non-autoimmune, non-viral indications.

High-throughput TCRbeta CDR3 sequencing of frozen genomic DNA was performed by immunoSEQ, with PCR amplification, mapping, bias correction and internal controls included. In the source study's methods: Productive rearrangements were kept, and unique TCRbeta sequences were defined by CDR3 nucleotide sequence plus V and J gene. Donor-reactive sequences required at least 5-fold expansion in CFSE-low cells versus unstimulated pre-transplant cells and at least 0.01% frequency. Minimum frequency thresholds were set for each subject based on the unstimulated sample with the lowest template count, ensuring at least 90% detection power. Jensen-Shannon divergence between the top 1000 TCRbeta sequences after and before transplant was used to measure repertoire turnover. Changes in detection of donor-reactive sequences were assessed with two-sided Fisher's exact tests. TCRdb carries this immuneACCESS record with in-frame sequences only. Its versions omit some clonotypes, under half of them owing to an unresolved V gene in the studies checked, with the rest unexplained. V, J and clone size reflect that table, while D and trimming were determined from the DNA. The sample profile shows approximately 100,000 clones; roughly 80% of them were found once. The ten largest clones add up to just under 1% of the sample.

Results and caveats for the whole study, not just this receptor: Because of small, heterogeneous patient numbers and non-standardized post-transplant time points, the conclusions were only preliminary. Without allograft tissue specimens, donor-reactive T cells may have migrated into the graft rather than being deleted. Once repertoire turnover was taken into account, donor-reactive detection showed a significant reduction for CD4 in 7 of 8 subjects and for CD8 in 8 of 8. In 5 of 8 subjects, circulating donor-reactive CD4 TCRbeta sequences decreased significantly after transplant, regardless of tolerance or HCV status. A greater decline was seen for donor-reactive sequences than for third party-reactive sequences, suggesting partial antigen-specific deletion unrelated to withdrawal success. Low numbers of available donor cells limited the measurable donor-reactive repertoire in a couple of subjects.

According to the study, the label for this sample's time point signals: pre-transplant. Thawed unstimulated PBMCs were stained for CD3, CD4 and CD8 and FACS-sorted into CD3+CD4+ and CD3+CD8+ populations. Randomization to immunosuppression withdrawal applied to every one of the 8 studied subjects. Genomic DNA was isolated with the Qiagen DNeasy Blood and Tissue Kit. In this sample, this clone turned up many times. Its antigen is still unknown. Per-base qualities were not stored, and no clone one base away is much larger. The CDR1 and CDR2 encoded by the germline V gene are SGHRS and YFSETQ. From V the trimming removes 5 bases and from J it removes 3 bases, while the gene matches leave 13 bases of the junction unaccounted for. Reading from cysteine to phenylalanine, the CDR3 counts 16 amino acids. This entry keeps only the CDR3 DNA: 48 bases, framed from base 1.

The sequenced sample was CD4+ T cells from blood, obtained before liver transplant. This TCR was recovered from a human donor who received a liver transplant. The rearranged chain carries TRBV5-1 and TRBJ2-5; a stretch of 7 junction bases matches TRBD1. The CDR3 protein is CASRITGAVVEETQYF. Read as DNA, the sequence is TGCGCCAGCAGAATTACAGGGGCGGTTGTCGAAGAGACCCAGTACTTC.